Described below is a single T cell receptor beta chain sequence and its context. Its matching antigen is unknown. The sample comes from a study of PD-1 blockade in classical Hodgkin lymphoma. There was relapse after autologous stem cell transplantation in every patient, and there was variation in brentuximab vedotin exposure. Measured with immunoSEQ multiplex PCR; TCRdb has only the in-frame clones, and not every one. The sample lists nearly 100,000 clones, 75% to 90% occurring once. General study findings and limits: CD4+ TCR diversity, unlike CD8+, climbed significantly by C4D1. Some patients began nivolumab under 1 year after ASCT. These patients were excluded from later analyses. Before treatment, TCR diversity in newly diagnosed patients was reportedly lower than in healthy donors. Repertoires differed for reasons still undefined, possibly disease activity or prior therapy.

Germline V gene data show CDR1 as MNHEY and CDR2 as SVGAGI. V shed 5 bases and J shed 2 bases, with 9 bases lying between them. The CDR3 extends over 13 amino acids. The sample consisted of peripheral blood mononuclear cells (PBMCs), taken at baseline. This sequence originates from a human donor with classical Hodgkin lymphoma. This chain joins TRBV6-5 and TRBJ1-2; D uncertain. CDR3 sequence reads: CASSPTGNYGYTF. As DNA, the CDR3 is TGTGCCAGCAGTCCGACGGGGAACTATGGCTACACCTTC.